This entry concerns a single T cell receptor beta chain. One entry per CDR3 protein results from TCRdb running MiXCR on the RT-PCR reads. The data hold about 680,000 distinct CDR3 sequences, with 14% observed a single time. The CDR3 spans 13 residues. V lost 7 bases to trimming and J lost 1 base, with 10 bases between them. Germline-derived CDR1 and CDR2 are MNHEY and SMNVEV (reference sequence). The TCR comes from a female donor in good health, serving as a healthy control. The V call is TRBV27, the J call TRBJ2-5; D is ambiguous. The sample comprised memory CD4+ T cells from blood. The CDR3 bases are TGTGCCAGCACCCTGGGTGTCCAAGAGACCCAGTACTTC. This sequence encodes CASTLGVQETQYF.